This T cell receptor (beta chain) was captured by sequencing in a study of blood T cell repertoires in COVID-19 (dated by TCRdb to 2020 to 2021). For context, the study as a whole: Collaborator samples came from the United States, Italy and Spain and covered acute and convalescent phases of COVID-19. The sample metadata nearly always contained a de-identified subject ID, COVID-19 status, age in years and sex. The repertoires were made available in a free public database intended to serve as a resource for research on the immune response to SARS-CoV-2. The dataset comprised deeply sampled blood TCRbeta repertoires from subjects exposed to, actively infected with, or recovered from COVID-19. The samples were drawn from two sources: the first 160 participants of the ongoing ImmuneRACE study, and fewer than 1,500 subjects contributed by 6 global collaborators. The material from the prospective study consisted of cDNA or gDNA derived from T cells, B-cell-depleted T cells, or PBMCs. Where available, HLA class I and class II types were obtained from metadata supplied by the sample provider rather than from assay-based typing.

This clone appeared once. No antigen is known for it. Per-base quality was not reported, and no clone a single base away is much larger than it. The germline V gene supplies CDR1 SGHRS and CDR2 YFSETQ. The V end gives up 2 bases and the J end 2 bases, leaving 5 bases in the junction not matched to a gene. From cysteine to phenylalanine, the CDR3 is 15 amino acids long. Kept here is only the CDR3 DNA, which spans 45 bases and is read in frame from base 1. Each collaborating institution followed its own protocols to collect whole blood in K2EDTA tubes. Collaborator samples were shipped for TCRbeta analysis as frozen whole blood, isolated PBMCs, or DNA extracted from either sample type. The immunoSEQ Assay, a bias-controlled multiplex PCR, was used to amplify TCRbeta CDR3 regions from genomic DNA. The authors' pipeline ran thus. Nucleated cell counts per sample were estimated from amplification of reference gene primers within the assay. Sequence reads were collapsed and filtered to measure the absolute abundance of every unique TCRbeta CDR3 rearrangement. Productive Simpson clonality was computed per sample as the square root of Simpson's diversity index over productive rearrangements. The immuneACCESS repertoire file appears here via TCRdb, limited to in-frame rearrangements. These files lack a portion of the clones; in checked studies, under half of the deficit traces to unresolved V genes, and the cause of the others is not known. The D gene and trimming were derived from the DNA, and the V and J assignments and clone size from that table. The sample table lists roughly 97,000 clones, around four fifths of them with a count of one. 4.8% of the sample rests with the top ten.

Findings and caveats that apply to the study as a whole: The amount of clinical and demographic metadata varied by source and participant and was provided uncurated.

Sequenced input: peripheral blood. This chain joins TRBV5-1 to TRBJ2-3, with 7 bases matching TRBD2. This receptor was obtained from a man aged 60 to 75 with acute or convalescent COVID-19. The bases are TGCGCCAGCAGCTTTGGAGCGGGGAACACAGATACGCAGTATTTT. Translated, it reads CASSFGAGNTDTQYF.